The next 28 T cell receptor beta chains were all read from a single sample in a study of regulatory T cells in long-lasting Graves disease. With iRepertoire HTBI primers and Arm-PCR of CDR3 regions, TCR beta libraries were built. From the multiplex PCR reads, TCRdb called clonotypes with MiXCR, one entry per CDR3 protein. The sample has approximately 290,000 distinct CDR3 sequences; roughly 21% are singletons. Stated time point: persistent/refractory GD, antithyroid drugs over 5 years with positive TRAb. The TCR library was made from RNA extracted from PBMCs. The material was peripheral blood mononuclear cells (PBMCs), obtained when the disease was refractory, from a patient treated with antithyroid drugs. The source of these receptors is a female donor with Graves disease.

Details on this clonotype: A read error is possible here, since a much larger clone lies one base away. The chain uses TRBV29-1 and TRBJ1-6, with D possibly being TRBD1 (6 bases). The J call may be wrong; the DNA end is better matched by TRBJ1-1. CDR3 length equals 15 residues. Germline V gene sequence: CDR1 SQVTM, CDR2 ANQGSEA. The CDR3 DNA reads TGCAGCGTTTTAATTTGGGACACCAGAAACACTGGAGCTTTCTTT. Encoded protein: CSVLIWDTRNTGAFF.

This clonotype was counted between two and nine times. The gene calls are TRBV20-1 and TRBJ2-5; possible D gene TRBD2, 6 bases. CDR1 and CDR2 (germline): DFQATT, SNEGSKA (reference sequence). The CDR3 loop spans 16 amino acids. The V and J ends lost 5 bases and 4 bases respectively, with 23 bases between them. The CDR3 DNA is TGCAGTGCTTATCCCCCCTTGGCGGTCGGGGGAGAGACCCAGTACTTC. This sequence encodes CSAYPPLAVGGETQYF.

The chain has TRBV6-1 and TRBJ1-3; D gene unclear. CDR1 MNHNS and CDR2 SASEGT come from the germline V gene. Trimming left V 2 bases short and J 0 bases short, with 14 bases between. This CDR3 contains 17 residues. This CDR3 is CASSELGSRSSGNTIYF. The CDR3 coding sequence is TGTGCCAGCAGTGAATTAGGTAGCAGGAGCTCTGGAAACACCATATATTTT.

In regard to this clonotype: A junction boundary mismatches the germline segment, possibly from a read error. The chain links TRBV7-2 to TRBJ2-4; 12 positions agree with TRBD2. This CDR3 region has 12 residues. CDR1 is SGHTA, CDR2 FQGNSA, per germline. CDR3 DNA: TGTGTCAGCAGTCGACTAGCGGGAGTTCAATACTTC. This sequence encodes CVSSRLAGVQYF.

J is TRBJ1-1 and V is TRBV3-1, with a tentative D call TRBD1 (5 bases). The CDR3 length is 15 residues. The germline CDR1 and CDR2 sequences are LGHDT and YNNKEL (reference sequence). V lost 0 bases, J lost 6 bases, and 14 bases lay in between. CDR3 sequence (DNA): TGTGCCAGCAGCCAAGACGGGGGACGTCGGGCTGAAGCTTTCTTT. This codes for CASSQDGGRRAEAFF.

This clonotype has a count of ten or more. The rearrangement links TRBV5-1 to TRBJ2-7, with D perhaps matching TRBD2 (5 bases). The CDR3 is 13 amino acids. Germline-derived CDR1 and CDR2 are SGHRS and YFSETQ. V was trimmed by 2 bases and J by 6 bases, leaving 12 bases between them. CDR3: CASSFGMASEQYF. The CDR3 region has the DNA TGCGCCAGCAGCTTCGGGATGGCGAGCGAGCAGTACTTC.

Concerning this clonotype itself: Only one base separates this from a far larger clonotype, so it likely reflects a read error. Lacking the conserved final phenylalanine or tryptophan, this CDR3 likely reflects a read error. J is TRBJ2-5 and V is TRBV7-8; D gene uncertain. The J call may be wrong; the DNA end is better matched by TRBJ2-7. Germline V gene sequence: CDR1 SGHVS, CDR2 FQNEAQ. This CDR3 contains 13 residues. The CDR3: CASSLMTAYEQYS. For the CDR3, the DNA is TGTGCCAGCAGCTTAATGACGGCCTACGAGCAGTACTCC.

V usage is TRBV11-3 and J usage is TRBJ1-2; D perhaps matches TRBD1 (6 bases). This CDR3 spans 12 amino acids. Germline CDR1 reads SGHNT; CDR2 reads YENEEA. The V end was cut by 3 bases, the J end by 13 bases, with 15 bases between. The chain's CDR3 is CASSFLGRDTTF. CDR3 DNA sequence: TGTGCCAGCAGCTTCCTAGGGCGGGACACCACCTTC.

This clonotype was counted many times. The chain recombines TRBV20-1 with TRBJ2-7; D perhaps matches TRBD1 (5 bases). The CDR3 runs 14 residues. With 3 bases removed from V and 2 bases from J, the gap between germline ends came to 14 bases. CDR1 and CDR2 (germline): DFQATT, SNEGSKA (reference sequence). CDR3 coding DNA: TGCAGTGCTAGGCGGACATCCGAGACCTACGAGCAGTACTTC. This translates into CSARRTSETYEQYF.

DNA for the CDR3: TGTGCCAGGGGGGATCCTGGACGGGAGACCCAGTACTTC. Translating gives CARGDPGRETQYF. The J gene is TRBJ2-5, the V gene TRBV6-1; D may be TRBD1 or TRBD2 (5 bases each). This CDR3 is 13 amino acids long. The V gene's germline CDR1 is MNHNS and CDR2 SASEGT. The V and J ends lost 9 bases and 5 bases respectively, with 16 bases between them.

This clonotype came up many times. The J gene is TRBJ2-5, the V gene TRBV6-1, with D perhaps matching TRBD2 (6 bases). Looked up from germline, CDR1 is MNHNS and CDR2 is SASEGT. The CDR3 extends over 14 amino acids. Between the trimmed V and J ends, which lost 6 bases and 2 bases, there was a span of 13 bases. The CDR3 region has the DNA TGTGCCAGCAGCGCATGGGGGGAACAAGAGACCCAGTACTTC. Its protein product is CASSAWGEQETQYF.

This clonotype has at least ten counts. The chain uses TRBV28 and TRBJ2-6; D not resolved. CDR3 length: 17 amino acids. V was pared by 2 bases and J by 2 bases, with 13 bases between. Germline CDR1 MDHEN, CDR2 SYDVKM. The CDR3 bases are TGTGCCAGCAGTTTAAGTGAGGTGAACGCTGGGGCCAACGTCCTGACTTTC. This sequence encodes CASSLSEVNAGANVLTF.

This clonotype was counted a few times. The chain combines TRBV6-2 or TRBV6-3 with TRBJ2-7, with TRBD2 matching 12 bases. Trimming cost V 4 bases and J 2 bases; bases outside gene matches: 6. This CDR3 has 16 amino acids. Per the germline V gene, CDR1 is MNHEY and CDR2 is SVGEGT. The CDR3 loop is CASSSPRTSGTYEQYF. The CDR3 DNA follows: TGTGCCAGCAGTTCACCAAGGACTAGCGGGACCTACGAGCAGTACTTC.

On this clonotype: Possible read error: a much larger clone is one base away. For the CDR3, the DNA is TGTGCCAGCAGCTCCCCTGACAGGGGAGGTGGCATTCAGTGCTTC. This encodes CASSSPDRGGGIQCF. V is TRBV7-2 and J is TRBJ2-4; 8 positions agree with TRBD1. The CDR3 loop spans 15 amino acids. Germline CDR1 SGHTA, CDR2 FQGNSA. Full variable domain (rest looked up from reference TRBV7-2 and TRBJ2-4): GAGVSQSPSNKVTEKGKDVELRCDPISGHTALYWYRQSLGQGLEFLIYFQGNSAPDKSGLPSDRFSAERTGGSVSTLTIQRTQQEDSAVYLCASSSPDRGGGIQCFGAGTRLSVL.

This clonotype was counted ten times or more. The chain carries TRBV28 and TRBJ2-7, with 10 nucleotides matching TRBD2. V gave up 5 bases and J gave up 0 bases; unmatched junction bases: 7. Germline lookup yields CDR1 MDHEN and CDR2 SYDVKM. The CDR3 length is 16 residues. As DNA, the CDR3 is TGTGCCAGCAGTCTGCAACTAGCGGGGAACTCCTACGAGCAGTACTTC. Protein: CASSLQLAGNSYEQYF.

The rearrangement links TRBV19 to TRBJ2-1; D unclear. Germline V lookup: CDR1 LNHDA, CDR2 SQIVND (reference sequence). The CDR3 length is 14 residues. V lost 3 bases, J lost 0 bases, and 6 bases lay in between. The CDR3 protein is CASSISASYNEQFF. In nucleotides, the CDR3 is TGTGCCAGTAGTATCTCCGCCTCCTACAATGAGCAGTTCTTC.

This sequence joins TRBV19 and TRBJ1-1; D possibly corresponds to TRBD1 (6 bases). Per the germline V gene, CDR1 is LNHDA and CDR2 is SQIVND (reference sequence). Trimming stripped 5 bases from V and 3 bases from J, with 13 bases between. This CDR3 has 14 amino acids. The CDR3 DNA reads TGTGCCAGTAGTCACACAGGGACGGACACTGAAGCTTTCTTT. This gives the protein CASSHTGTDTEAFF.

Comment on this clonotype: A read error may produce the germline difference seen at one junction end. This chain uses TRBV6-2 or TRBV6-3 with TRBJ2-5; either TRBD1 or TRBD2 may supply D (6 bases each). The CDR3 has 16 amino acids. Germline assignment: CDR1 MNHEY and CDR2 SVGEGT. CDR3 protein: CASSEIVWGARETRYF. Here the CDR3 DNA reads TGTGCCAGCAGTGAAATTGTGTGGGGGGCTCGTGAGACCCGGTACTTC.

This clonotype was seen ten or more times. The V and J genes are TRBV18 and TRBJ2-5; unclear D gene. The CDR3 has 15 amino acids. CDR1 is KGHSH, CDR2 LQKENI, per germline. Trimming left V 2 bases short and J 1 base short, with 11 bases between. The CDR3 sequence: CASSPAARIQETQYF. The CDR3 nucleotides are TGTGCCAGCTCACCAGCGGCGAGGATCCAAGAGACCCAGTACTTC.

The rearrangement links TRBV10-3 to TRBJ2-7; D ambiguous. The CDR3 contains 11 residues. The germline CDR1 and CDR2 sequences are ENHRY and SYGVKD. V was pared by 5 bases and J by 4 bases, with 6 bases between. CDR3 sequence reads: CAISTAYEQYF. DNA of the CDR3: TGTGCCATCAGTACAGCATACGAGCAGTACTTC.

DNA of the CDR3: TGTGCCAGCAGTGGAGGCGCTTCACCCCTCCACTTT. It yields the protein CASSGGASPLHF. The chain links TRBV2 to TRBJ1-6, with unresolved D. The CDR3 has 12 amino acids. From germline, CDR1 is SNHLY and CDR2 FYNNEI. V was cut by 4 bases and J by 9 bases, with 7 bases left in between.

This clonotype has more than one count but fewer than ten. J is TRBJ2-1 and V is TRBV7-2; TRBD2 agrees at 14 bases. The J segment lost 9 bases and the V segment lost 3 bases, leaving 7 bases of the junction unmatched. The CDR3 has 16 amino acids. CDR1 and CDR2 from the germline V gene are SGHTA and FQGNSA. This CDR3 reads CASSLRGLAGVSEQFF. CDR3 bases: TGTGCCAGCAGCTTGAGGGGACTAGCGGGAGTCTCTGAGCAGTTCTTC.

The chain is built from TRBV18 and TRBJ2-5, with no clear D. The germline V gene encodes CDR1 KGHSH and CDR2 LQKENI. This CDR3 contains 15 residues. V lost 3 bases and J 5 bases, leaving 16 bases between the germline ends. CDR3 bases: TGTGCCAGCTCACCCTCACCACTGGTGGTGGAGACCCAGTACTTC. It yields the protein CASSPSPLVVETQYF. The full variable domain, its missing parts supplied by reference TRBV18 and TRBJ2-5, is NAGVMQNPRHLVRRRGQEARLRCSPMKGHSHVYWYRQLPEEGLKFMVYLQKENIIDESGMPKERFSAEFPKEGPSILRIQQVVRGDSAAYFCASSPSPLVVETQYFGPGTRLLVL.

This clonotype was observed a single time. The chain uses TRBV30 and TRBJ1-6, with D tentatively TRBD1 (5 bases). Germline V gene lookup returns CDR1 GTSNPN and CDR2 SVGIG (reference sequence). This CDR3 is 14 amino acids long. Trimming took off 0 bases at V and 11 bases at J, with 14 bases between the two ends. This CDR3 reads CAWSVGQGSPPLHF. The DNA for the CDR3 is TGTGCCTGGAGTGTCGGGCAGGGCTCTCCACCCCTCCACTTT.

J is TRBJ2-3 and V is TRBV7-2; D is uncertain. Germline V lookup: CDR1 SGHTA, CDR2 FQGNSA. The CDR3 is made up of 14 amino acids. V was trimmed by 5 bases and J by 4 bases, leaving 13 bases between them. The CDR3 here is CASSVESSPDTQYF. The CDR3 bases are TGTGCCAGCAGCGTTGAATCCAGCCCAGATACGCAGTATTTT.

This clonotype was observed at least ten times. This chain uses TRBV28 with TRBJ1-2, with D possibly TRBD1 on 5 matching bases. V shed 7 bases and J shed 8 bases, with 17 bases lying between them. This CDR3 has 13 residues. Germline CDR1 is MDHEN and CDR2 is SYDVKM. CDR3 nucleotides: TGTGCCAGCAAAGGAGGGGCGGAGGGGGGCTACACCTTC. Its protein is CASKGGAEGGYTF.

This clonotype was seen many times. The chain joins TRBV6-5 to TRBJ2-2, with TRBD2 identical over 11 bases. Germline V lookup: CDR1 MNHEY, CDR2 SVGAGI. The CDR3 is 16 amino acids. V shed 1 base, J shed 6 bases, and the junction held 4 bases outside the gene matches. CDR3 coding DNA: TGTGCCAGCAGTTACTGGGGACTAGCGGTCCCCGGGGAGCTGTTTTTT. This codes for CASSYWGLAVPGELFF.

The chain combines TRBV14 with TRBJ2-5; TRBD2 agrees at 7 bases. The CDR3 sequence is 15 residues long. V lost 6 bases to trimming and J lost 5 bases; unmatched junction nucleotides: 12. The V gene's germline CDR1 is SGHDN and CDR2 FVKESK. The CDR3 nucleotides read TGTGCCAGCAGGCGAGCGGGATCGACCCGTGAGACCCAGTACTTC. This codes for CASRRAGSTRETQYF.